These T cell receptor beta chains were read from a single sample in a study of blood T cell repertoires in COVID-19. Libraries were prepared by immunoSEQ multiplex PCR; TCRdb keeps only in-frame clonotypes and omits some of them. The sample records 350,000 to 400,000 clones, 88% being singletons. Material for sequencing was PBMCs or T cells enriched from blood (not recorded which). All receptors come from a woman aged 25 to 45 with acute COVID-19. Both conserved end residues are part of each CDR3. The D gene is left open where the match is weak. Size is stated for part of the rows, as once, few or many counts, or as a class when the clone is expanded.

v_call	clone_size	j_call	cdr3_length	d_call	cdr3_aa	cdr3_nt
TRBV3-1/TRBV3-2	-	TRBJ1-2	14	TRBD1	CASGRQGGEYGYTF	TGTGCCAGCGGACGACAGGGGGGAGAGTATGGCTACACCTTC
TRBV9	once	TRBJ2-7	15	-	CASSVAPGEPYEQYF	TGTGCCAGCAGCGTCGCTCCAGGGGAACCCTACGAGCAGTACTTC
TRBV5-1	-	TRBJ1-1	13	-	CASSPRGGREAFF	TGCGCCAGCAGCCCACGGGGAGGCCGGGAAGCTTTCTTT
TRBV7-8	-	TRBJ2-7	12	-	CASSLAREEQYF	TGTGCCAGCAGCTTAGCACGCGAGGAGCAGTACTTC
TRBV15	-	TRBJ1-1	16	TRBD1	CATSGPGQGTHTEAFF	TGTGCCACCAGCGGACCGGGACAGGGTACCCACACTGAAGCTTTCTTT
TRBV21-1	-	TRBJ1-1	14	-	CASSKPRMNTEAFF	TGTGCCAGCAGCAAACCCAGGATGAACACTGAAGCTTTCTTT
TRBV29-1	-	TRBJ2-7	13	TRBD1	CSAGTGLAYEQYF	TGCAGCGCCGGGACAGGGCTTGCCTACGAGCAGTACTTC
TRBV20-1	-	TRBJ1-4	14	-	CSASEAVTNEKLFF	TGCAGTGCTAGTGAGGCAGTGACTAATGAAAAACTGTTTTTT
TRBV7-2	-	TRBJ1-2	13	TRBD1	CASSFRDRGGYTF	TGTGCCAGCAGCTTTCGGGACAGGGGTGGCTACACCTTC
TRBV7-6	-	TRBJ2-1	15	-	CASSFGLAAYNEQFF	TGTGCCAGCAGCTTTGGCTTAGCGGCTTACAATGAGCAGTTCTTC
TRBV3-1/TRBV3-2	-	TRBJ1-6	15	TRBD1	CASSPGQGFNSPLHF	TGTGCCAGCAGCCCGGGACAGGGTTTTAATTCACCCCTCCACTTT
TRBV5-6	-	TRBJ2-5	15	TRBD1	CASSWDRGQKETQYF	TGTGCCAGCAGCTGGGACAGGGGGCAAAAAGAGACCCAGTACTTC
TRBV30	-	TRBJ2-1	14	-	CAWSVEAYYNEQFF	TGTGCCTGGAGTGTAGAAGCATATTACAATGAGCAGTTCTTC
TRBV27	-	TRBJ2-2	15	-	CASSLAAVNTGELFF	TGTGCCAGCAGTTTAGCGGCAGTTAACACCGGGGAGCTGTTTTTT
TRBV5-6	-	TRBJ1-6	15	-	CASSLGQHNYSPLHF	TGTGCCAGCAGCTTGGGACAGCACAATTATTCACCCCTCCACTTT
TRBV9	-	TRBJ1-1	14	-	CASSVEGRGTEAFF	TGTGCCAGCAGCGTAGAGGGCCGAGGGACTGAAGCTTTCTTT
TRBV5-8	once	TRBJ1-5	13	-	CASSLAGDQPQHF	TGTGCCAGCAGCTTAGCAGGGGATCAGCCCCAGCATTTT
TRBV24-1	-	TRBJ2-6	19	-	CATSDPGGAASSGANVLTF	TGTGCCACCAGTGATCCGGGCGGGGCAGCGAGCTCTGGGGCCAACGTCCTGACTTTC
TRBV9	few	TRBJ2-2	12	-	CASSLLTGELFF	TGTGCCAGCAGCCTACTCACCGGGGAGCTGTTTTTT
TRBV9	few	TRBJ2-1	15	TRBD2	CASSPGTSGNNEQFF	TGTGCCAGCAGCCCCGGGACTAGCGGGAACAATGAGCAGTTCTTC
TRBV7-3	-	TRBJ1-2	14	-	CASSATGLEYGYTF	TGTGCCAGCAGCGCTACAGGGTTGGAGTATGGCTACACCTTC
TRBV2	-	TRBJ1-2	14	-	CASSEIGRGEGYTF	TGTGCCAGCAGTGAAATCGGCAGGGGAGAAGGCTACACCTTC
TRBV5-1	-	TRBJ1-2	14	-	CASSSDGGNYGYTF	TGCGCCAGCAGCTCCGACGGGGGGAACTATGGCTACACCTTC
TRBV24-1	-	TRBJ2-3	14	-	CATSDFRSTDTQYF	TGTGCCACCAGTGATTTCAGGTCCACAGATACGCAGTATTTT
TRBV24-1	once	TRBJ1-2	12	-	CATSVQNYGYTF	TGTGCCACCAGTGTACAGAACTATGGCTACACCTTC
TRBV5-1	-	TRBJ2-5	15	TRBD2	CASSLDLAGAETQYF	TGCGCCAGCAGCTTGGATCTAGCGGGGGCCGAGACCCAGTACTTC
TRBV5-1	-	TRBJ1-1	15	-	CASSLVASLNTEAFF	TGCGCCAGCAGCTTGGTAGCAAGTTTGAACACTGAAGCTTTCTTT
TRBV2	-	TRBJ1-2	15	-	CASSESRGGPYGYTF	TGTGCCAGCAGTGAATCGCGGGGGGGGCCCTATGGCTACACCTTC
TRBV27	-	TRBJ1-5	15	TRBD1	CASGRTGGSNQPQHF	TGTGCCAGCGGTAGGACAGGGGGCAGCAATCAGCCCCAGCATTTT
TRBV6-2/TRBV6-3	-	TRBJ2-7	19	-	CASSYSRYSVRGHSYEQYF	TGTGCCAGCAGTTACTCGAGATACTCGGTGCGGGGGCACTCCTACGAGCAGTACTTC
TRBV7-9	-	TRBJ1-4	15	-	CASTSMGSGEEKLFF	TGTGCCAGCACGTCCATGGGGTCCGGGGAAGAAAAACTGTTTTTT
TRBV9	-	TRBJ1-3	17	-	CASSGKAGSGPGNTIYF	TGTGCCAGCAGCGGAAAAGCAGGGAGCGGGCCTGGAAACACCATATATTTT
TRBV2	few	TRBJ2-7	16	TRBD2	CASSDPATSGYEEQYF	TGTGCCAGCAGTGATCCCGCGACTAGCGGATACGAGGAGCAGTACTTC
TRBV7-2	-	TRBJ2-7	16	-	CASSRQAGKPLYEQYF	TGTGCCAGCAGCAGACAAGCTGGCAAGCCCCTCTACGAGCAGTACTTC
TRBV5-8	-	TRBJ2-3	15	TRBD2	CASSLGGTSGDTQYF	TGTGCCAGCAGCTTGGGGGGGACTAGCGGAGATACGCAGTATTTT